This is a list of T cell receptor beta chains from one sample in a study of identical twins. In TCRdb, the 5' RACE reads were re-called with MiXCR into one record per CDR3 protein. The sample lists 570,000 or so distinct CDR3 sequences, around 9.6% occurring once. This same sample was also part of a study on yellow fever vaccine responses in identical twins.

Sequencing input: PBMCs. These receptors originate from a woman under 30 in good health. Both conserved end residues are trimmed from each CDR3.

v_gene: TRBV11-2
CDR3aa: ASSLWILRTSGREYNEQF

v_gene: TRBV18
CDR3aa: ASSPLAPSAKDTDTQY

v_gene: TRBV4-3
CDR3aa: ASSDRSVGTGYNEQF

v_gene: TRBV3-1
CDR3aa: ASSQVSGRATGELF

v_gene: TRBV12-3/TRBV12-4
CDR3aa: ASILDDPNTGELF

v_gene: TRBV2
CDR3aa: ASSGGAPYNSPLH

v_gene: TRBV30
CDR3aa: AWSVREAGEQF

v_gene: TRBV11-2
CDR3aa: ASSRAWYRQQETQY

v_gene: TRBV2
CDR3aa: ASSDHRGTQY

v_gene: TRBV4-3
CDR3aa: ASSRLGTGIYNEQF

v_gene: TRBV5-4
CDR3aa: ASSFCGQDPSSNQPQH

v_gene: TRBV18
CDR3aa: ASSPDLDGTKNIQY

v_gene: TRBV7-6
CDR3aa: ASSLAVGRTDSYEQY

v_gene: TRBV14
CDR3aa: ASSQEILRSGRLVLTDTQY

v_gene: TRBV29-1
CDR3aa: SVRTAWVAGELF

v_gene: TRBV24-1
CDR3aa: ATSDYGGETQY

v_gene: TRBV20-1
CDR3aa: SARGASGISPLAKNIQY

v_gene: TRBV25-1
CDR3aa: ASSETGPFEAF

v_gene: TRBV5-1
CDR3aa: ASSFLAGSGGELF

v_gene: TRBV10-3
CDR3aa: AISGTGGVSYEQY

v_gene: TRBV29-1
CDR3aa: SVDGDNEQF

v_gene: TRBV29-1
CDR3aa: SVPGAGQGSSEQY

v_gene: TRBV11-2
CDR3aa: ASSLRGPGYT

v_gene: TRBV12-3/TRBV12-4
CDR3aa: ASSPRGSTGELF

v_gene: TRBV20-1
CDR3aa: SAVGTPTSDTQY

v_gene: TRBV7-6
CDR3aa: ASSHGLVWT

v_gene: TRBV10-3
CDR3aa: AITVDSGNTGELF